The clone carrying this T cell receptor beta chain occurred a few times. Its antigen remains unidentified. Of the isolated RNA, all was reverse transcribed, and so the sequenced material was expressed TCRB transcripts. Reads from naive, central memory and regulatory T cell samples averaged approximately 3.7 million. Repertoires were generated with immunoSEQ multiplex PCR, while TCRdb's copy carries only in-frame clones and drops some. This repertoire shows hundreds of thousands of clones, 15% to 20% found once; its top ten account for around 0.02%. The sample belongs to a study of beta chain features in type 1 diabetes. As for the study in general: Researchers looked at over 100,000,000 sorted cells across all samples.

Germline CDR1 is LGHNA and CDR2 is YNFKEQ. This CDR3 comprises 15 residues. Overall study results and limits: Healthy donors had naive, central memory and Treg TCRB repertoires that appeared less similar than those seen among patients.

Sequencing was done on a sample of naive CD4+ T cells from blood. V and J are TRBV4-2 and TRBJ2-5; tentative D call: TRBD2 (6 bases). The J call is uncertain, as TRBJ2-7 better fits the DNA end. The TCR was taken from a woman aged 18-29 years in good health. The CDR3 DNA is TGTGCCAGCAGCCAAGAGTTTGCGGGGACCTACGAGCAGTACTTC. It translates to CASSQEFAGTYEQYF.